A selection of T cell receptor beta chains follows, all from one sample in a study of blood T cell repertoires in COVID-19. Profiling relied on immunoSEQ multiplex PCR, and the TCRdb table lists in-frame clones only, not all of them. The sample lists approximately 300,000 clones; about 86% were seen once. Sequences were obtained from peripheral blood. These receptors were collected from a woman aged 50 to 60 with acute or convalescent COVID-19. The CDR3 runs from the conserved cysteine through the conserved F or W. The order of the fields is V gene, D gene, clone size, J gene, CDR3 protein, CDR3 DNA. A D gene is named only where the DNA matches it firmly. Clone size is given for some rows only: seen once, a few or many times, or a class if the clone is expanded.

>TRBV7-9|TRBD1|-|TRBJ1-2
CASSLGTGGSYGYTF
TGTGCCAGCAGCTTAGGGACAGGGGGATCCTATGGCTACACCTTC
>TRBV7-6|-|-|TRBJ2-7
CASSLEPLEEQYF
TGTGCCAGCAGCTTAGAACCCCTGGAGGAGCAGTACTTC
>TRBV29-1|-|-|TRBJ1-1
CSVRTGEGTEAFF
TGCAGCGTCCGTACGGGGGAGGGCACTGAAGCTTTCTTT
>TRBV28|-|few|TRBJ2-1
CASSLRNEQFF
TGTGCCAGCAGCCTCAGGAATGAGCAGTTCTTC
>TRBV21-1|-|few|TRBJ2-6
CASSKGTGGSGANVLTF
TGTGCCAGCAGCAAAGGGACAGGGGGCTCTGGGGCCAACGTCCTGACTTTC
>TRBV9|-|few|TRBJ1-5
CASSSGDQPQHF
TGTGCCAGCAGCTCAGGGGATCAGCCCCAGCATTTT
>TRBV27|-|-|TRBJ1-3
CASSLFSPPRGDSGNTIYF
TGTGCCAGCAGTTTATTCTCACCCCCTAGAGGAGACTCTGGAAACACCATATATTTT
>TRBV12-3/TRBV12-4|-|once|TRBJ1-4
CASSLARGGKLFF
TGTGCCAGCAGTTTAGCGCGGGGGGGAAAACTGTTTTTT
>TRBV5-6|-|-|TRBJ1-2
CASSVREYGYTF
TGTGCCAGCAGCGTCCGGGAGTATGGCTACACCTTC
>TRBV30|-|once|TRBJ1-1
CAWRAGGVDTEAFF
TGTGCCTGGAGGGCCGGCGGGGTTGACACTGAAGCTTTCTTT
>TRBV6-5|-|-|TRBJ2-6
CASRLESGANVLTF
TGTGCCAGCAGGCTAGAGTCTGGGGCCAACGTCCTGACTTTC
>TRBV10-3|-|-|TRBJ1-2
CAISDSGVRYTF
TGTGCCATCAGTGACAGCGGGGTTCGCTACACCTTC
>TRBV18|TRBD1|few|TRBJ2-4
CASSPGTAENIQYF
TGTGCCAGCTCACCAGGGACAGCCGAAAACATTCAGTACTTC
>TRBV27|-|-|TRBJ1-1
CASSFNLPRTDMNTEAFF
TGTGCCAGCAGTTTCAACCTACCGAGGACAGACATGAACACTGAAGCTTTCTTT
>TRBV24-1|-|-|TRBJ1-2
CATSDETWRYGYTF
TGTGCCACCAGTGATGAAACATGGCGGTATGGCTACACCTTC
>TRBV2|-|few|TRBJ2-7
CASKERPSQYEQYF
TGTGCCAGCAAGGAGAGGCCATCTCAATACGAGCAGTACTTC
>TRBV7-2|-|-|TRBJ1-1
CASSLVRNTEAFF
TGTGCCAGCAGCTTAGTCAGGAACACTGAAGCTTTCTTT
>TRBV7-9|TRBD2|-|TRBJ2-1
CASSSTLGLVTNEQFF
TGTGCCAGCAGCTCCACCCTAGGACTAGTTACGAATGAGCAGTTCTTC
>TRBV2|-|-|TRBJ1-3
CASILGLGGSGNTIYF
TGTGCCAGCATCCTGGGGTTAGGGGGTTCTGGAAACACCATATATTTT
>TRBV21-1|-|-|TRBJ2-5
CASSNPDEDRSQETQYF
TGTGCCAGCAGCAACCCTGATGAGGACAGGAGCCAAGAGACCCAGTACTTC
>TRBV12-5|TRBD1|-|TRBJ1-3
CASGLHSGQESSGNTIYF
TGTGCTAGTGGTTTGCATTCGGGACAGGAGAGCTCTGGAAACACCATATATTTT
>TRBV7-2|-|-|TRBJ1-5
CASSFLGTNSNQPQHF
TGTGCCAGCAGCTTTCTGGGGACAAATAGCAATCAGCCCCAGCATTTT
>TRBV7-6|TRBD1|few|TRBJ1-1
CASSLGQGLNTEAFF
TGTGCCAGCAGCTTAGGACAGGGACTGAACACTGAAGCTTTCTTT
>TRBV20-1|TRBD1|-|TRBJ1-6
CSASPGTVYNSALHF
TGCAGTGCTAGTCCCGGGACAGTCTATAATTCAGCCCTCCACTTT
>TRBV18|TRBD1|-|TRBJ2-5
CASSPPLGTGREETQYF
TGTGCCAGCTCACCTCCTTTGGGGACAGGTCGCGAGGAGACCCAGTACTTC
>TRBV12-5|-|few|TRBJ1-5
CASGLGADQPQHF
TGTGCTAGTGGTTTGGGGGCCGATCAGCCCCAGCATTTT
>TRBV9|-|-|TRBJ2-1
CASSPAVGRGQFF
TGTGCCAGCAGCCCTGCGGTTGGGAGAGGGCAGTTCTTC
>TRBV28|-|-|TRBJ1-1
CASSPLSAEAFF
TGTGCCAGCAGCCCCCTCAGCGCTGAAGCTTTCTTT
>TRBV27|-|-|TRBJ2-4
CASSRRWAGQPNLQAKNIQYF
TGTGCCAGCAGTCGGCGATGGGCAGGACAGCCGAACCTACAAGCCAAAAACATTCAGTACTTC
>TRBV9|-|-|TRBJ1-3
CASSPRGIPGNTIYF
TGTGCCAGCAGCCCCCGGGGTATCCCTGGAAACACCATATATTTT
>TRBV29-1|TRBD1|-|TRBJ1-1
CSVGQGSKTEAFF
TGCAGCGTCGGACAGGGATCGAAGACTGAAGCTTTCTTT
>TRBV5-4|-|-|TRBJ2-7
CASSLPVSYEQYF
TGTGCCAGCAGCCTCCCCGTCTCCTACGAGCAGTACTTC
>TRBV29-1|TRBD1|once|TRBJ2-6
CSASGDRGAGANVLTF
TGCAGCGCCAGTGGGGACAGGGGGGCTGGGGCCAACGTCCTGACTTTC
>TRBV19|-|-|TRBJ2-3
CASSILSGATTDTQYF
TGTGCCAGTAGTATTCTGTCAGGGGCTACCACAGATACGCAGTATTTT
>TRBV16|-|-|TRBJ1-3
CASSQSFGGGNTIYF
TGTGCCAGCAGCCAATCGTTCGGGGGAGGAAACACCATATATTTT
>TRBV2|-|once|TRBJ1-1
CASSFRGSNTEAFF
TGTGCCAGCAGTTTTAGGGGGTCGAACACTGAAGCTTTCTTT
>TRBV5-1|-|-|TRBJ2-5
CASSLIPGEETQYF
TGCGCCAGCAGCTTGATACCAGGGGAAGAGACCCAGTACTTC
>TRBV3-1/TRBV3-2|-|-|TRBJ1-1
CASSQTRNSEAFF
TGTGCCAGCAGCCAAACTAGGAACAGTGAAGCTTTCTTT
>TRBV7-6|-|-|TRBJ2-1
CASSLPEAGADSYEQFF
TGTGCCAGCAGCTTACCGGAGGCGGGGGCCGACTCCTATGAGCAGTTCTTC
>TRBV24-1|-|-|TRBJ2-5
CATSDFEETQYF
TGTGCCACCAGTGATTTCGAGGAGACCCAGTACTTC
>TRBV19|-|-|TRBJ1-2
CASSSPSIYTF
TGTGCCAGTAGTTCCCCGTCTATCTACACCTTC
>TRBV7-6|-|once|TRBJ1-4
CASSLAPGEKLFF
TGTGCCAGCAGCTTAGCCCCAGGTGAAAAACTGTTTTTT
>TRBV19|TRBD2|-|TRBJ2-7
CASSRARTSSNEQYF
TGTGCCAGTAGTAGAGCGCGGACTAGCTCTAACGAGCAGTACTTC
>TRBV24-1|TRBD1|-|TRBJ1-5
CATPLPLTGYSNQPQHF
TGTGCCACTCCCCTCCCCCTGACAGGGTATAGCAATCAGCCCCAGCATTTT
>TRBV5-6|TRBD1|once|TRBJ1-2
CASSLMTGAYGYTF
TGTGCCAGCAGCTTAATGACAGGGGCCTATGGCTACACCTTC
>TRBV7-2|TRBD2|-|TRBJ2-1
CASSPGGSGRANEQFF
TGTGCCAGCAGCCCCGGGGGTAGCGGGAGGGCAAATGAGCAGTTCTTC
>TRBV29-1|-|-|TRBJ2-1
CSVDSPGLYNEQFF
TGCAGCGTTGATAGCCCCGGACTCTACAATGAGCAGTTCTTC